These T cell receptor beta chains were read from a single sample in a study of Ad26.COV2.S vaccination and SARS-CoV-2 variants. Assay used: immunoSEQ multiplex PCR; TCRdb lists only in-frame clones, some missing. Of hundreds of thousands of clones listed, around 87% are singletons. Material: peripheral blood, obtained in a trial of Ad26.COV2.S vaccine versus placebo. Receptors were obtained from a person between 18 and 59 years old who received the Ad26.COV2.S COVID-19 vaccine or a placebo. CDR3s leave out the opening cysteine and the closing phenylalanine or tryptophan.

J: TRBJ2-3
V: TRBV27
CDR3: ASSLAGERTDTQY

J: TRBJ2-7
V: TRBV6-5
CDR3: ASSSTLDRDYEQY

J: TRBJ1-4
V: TRBV30
CDR3: AWRQGQATNEKLF

J: TRBJ2-5
V: TRBV7-2
CDR3: ASSATSGSTWETQY

J: TRBJ2-1
V: TRBV10-3
CDR3: AISESNRNNEQF

J: TRBJ2-3
V: TRBV7-2
CDR3: ASSPRTSGGRVTQY

J: TRBJ2-5
V: TRBV4-1
CDR3: ASSQVNLGLAGSETQY

J: TRBJ1-2
V: TRBV2
CDR3: ASTDRVYGYT

J: TRBJ2-7
V: TRBV12-3/TRBV12-4
CDR3: ASRLQSHYEQY

J: TRBJ2-7
V: TRBV5-1
CDR3: ASSLGGQGIQY

J: TRBJ2-1
V: TRBV19
CDR3: ATTDGRTSGYYNEQF

J: TRBJ2-7
V: TRBV27
CDR3: ASSLWGGSSYEQY

J: TRBJ2-3
V: TRBV12-3/TRBV12-4
CDR3: ASSLGFTDTQY

J: TRBJ1-4
V: TRBV7-9
CDR3: ASSADRGEKLF

J: TRBJ2-2
V: TRBV7-2
CDR3: AYRLVGTNTGELF

J: TRBJ1-2
V: TRBV7-9
CDR3: ASSLAPGYYGYT

J: TRBJ1-5
V: TRBV5-1
CDR3: ASSLAGQINQPQH

J: TRBJ1-2
V: TRBV7-2
CDR3: ASSPGLGGDGYT

J: TRBJ2-2
V: TRBV5-6
CDR3: ASSLFVTGELF

J: TRBJ2-6
V: TRBV5-1
CDR3: ASSFTGSGANVLT

J: TRBJ1-2
V: TRBV11-2
CDR3: ASSLTGYYGYT

J: TRBJ2-2
V: TRBV5-1
CDR3: ASSGRTRPNTGELF

J: TRBJ2-1
V: TRBV6-4
CDR3: ASSVLENAEQF

J: TRBJ2-7
V: TRBV27
CDR3: ASSLKGPSLDEQY

J: TRBJ2-5
V: TRBV2
CDR3: ASSAAGGVQTQY

J: TRBJ2-5
V: TRBV3-1/TRBV3-2
CDR3: ASSRQGIATQY

J: TRBJ2-1
V: TRBV5-1
CDR3: ASSLAWTSSYNEQF

J: TRBJ2-1
V: TRBV5-1
CDR3: ASSFTGGSNEQF

J: TRBJ1-4
V: TRBV7-9
CDR3: ASSPVSYYTNEKLF

J: TRBJ1-3
V: TRBV7-6
CDR3: ASSLEGTGVLSGNTIY

J: TRBJ1-2
V: TRBV12-3/TRBV12-4
CDR3: ASMKAEGYGYT

J: TRBJ1-1
V: TRBV27
CDR3: ASSDGQRNTEAF

J: TRBJ2-7
V: TRBV21-1
CDR3: ASSTPGQGVFEQY

J: TRBJ2-7
V: TRBV5-6
CDR3: ASSPTGVGEQY

J: TRBJ2-3
V: TRBV4-1
CDR3: ASSWLAGADTQY

J: TRBJ2-4
V: TRBV2
CDR3: ASSEEVTNIQY

J: TRBJ1-1
V: TRBV6-5
CDR3: ASRTDRGNTEAF

J: TRBJ1-2
V: TRBV29-1
CDR3: SVGGETNYGYT

J: TRBJ2-1
V: TRBV6-5
CDR3: ASTRQGQAYNEQF

J: TRBJ2-5
V: TRBV18
CDR3: ASSPMTSAQY

J: TRBJ2-7
V: TRBV5-6
CDR3: ASSFDRASYEQY

J: TRBJ2-2
V: TRBV9
CDR3: ASSVATGASGELF

J: TRBJ1-4
V: TRBV15
CDR3: ATSRWGDSPNEKLF

J: TRBJ2-4
V: TRBV6-2/TRBV6-3
CDR3: ASSYLGGRNIQY

J: TRBJ2-7
V: TRBV25-1
CDR3: ASSERRQSSYEQY

J: TRBJ2-7
V: TRBV6-2/TRBV6-3
CDR3: ASSYPGPSYEQY